The clone carrying this T cell receptor beta chain occurred once. The sample comes from a study of control samples from healthy donors and cancer patients. Sequencing used immunoSEQ multiplex PCR; TCRdb keeps in-frame clones, though not all of them. This table has about 130,000 clones, about 88% appearing once. Germline V gene lookup returns CDR1 SGHRS and CDR2 YFSETQ. The junction had 6 bases not matched to a gene; V was cut back by 2 bases and J by 2 bases. The CDR3 runs 16 residues. The receptor comes from a man aged 50-60 years in good health. The chain uses TRBV5-1 and TRBJ2-2, with TRBD1 identical over 7 bases. The sequenced sample was blood. CDR3 sequence (DNA): TGCGCCAGCAGCTTCCGGGACAGATTAAACACCGGGGAGCTGTTTTTT. This encodes CASSFRDRLNTGELFF.